This T cell receptor (beta chain) appears in the sequencing data of a study of blood T cell repertoires in COVID-19. The V gene's germline CDR1 is SGHNT and CDR2 YYREEE (reference sequence). The CDR3 spans 16 residues. The ends were cut back, 6 bases at V and 2 bases at J, with 20 bases in the middle. Original analysis: Reference gene primers were amplified, and this amplification served to estimate nucleated cell counts. TCRdb keeps only in-frame clones here, not all; method: immunoSEQ multiplex PCR. Clone size and V and J calls were adopted from that table, with D and trimming inferred from the DNA. Of roughly 250,000 clones in the sample, approximately 90% were seen once. Enrollees, roughly 18 to 89 years old, lived in 24 US areas. Cohorts were assigned according to the clinical history that participants reported.

The sequence was collected from a woman aged 25-40 years with acute COVID-19. Sample: PBMCs or T cells enriched from blood (not recorded which). The J gene is TRBJ1-2, the V gene TRBV5-4; possibly TRBD1 for D (5 bases). The CDR3 nucleotides are TGTGCCAGCATCGGCAAGCGGGGGAGAGGGAACTATGGCTACACCTTC. Protein: CASIGKRGRGNYGYTF.